These 26 T cell receptor beta chains originate from one sample sequenced in a study of CD8 T cells in ankylosing spondylitis (dated by TCRdb to 2016 to 2017). The library was obtained by 5' RACE. Sequencing instrument: Illumina HiSeq 2500. In-frame beta chains were kept once TCRdb had trimmed the public reads at Q25 with fastp and called clones with MiXCR. One record per CDR3 amino acid sequence lists the most common genes and DNA. The sample includes 200,000 to 250,000 distinct CDR3 sequences, with more than 25% observed a single time. The biggest ten clones account for just over 6.5% of the sample. The sample taken for sequencing was blood, either unsorted or a sorted T cell fraction (not recorded which). These receptors all come from a male donor with ankylosing spondylitis or in good health (not recorded which).

This clonotype showed up many times. This chain uses TRBV6-1 with TRBJ1-5, with 10 bases fitting TRBD1. There are 16 residues in the CDR3. The J segment lost 5 bases and the V segment lost 6 bases, leaving 10 bases of the junction unmatched. CDR1 MNHNS and CDR2 SASEGT come from the germline V gene. The CDR3 region is CASRNMGQGRDQPQHF. CDR3 DNA: TGTGCCAGCAGAAATATGGGACAGGGGAGGGATCAGCCCCAGCATTTT.

This chain uses TRBV6-5 with TRBJ1-1; D is uncertain. The CDR3 loop spans 13 amino acids. V lost 3 bases, J lost 6 bases, and 11 bases lay in between. Germline V gene data show CDR1 as MNHEY and CDR2 as SVGAGI. CDR3 DNA sequence: TGTGCCAGCAGTTATCCCGGCACGTCTGAAGCTTTCTTT. The encoded protein is CASSYPGTSEAFF.

The chain is built from TRBV20-1 and TRBJ1-5; D might be TRBD1 (5 bases). V was clipped by 1 base and J by 7 bases, with 11 bases between them. The length of the CDR3 is 13 residues. Germline assignment: CDR1 DFQATT and CDR2 SNEGSKA (reference sequence). This CDR3 is CSARGRGGQPQHF. The CDR3 nucleotides read TGCAGTGCTAGAGGCCGGGGGGGACAGCCCCAGCATTTT.

Concerning this clonotype itself: One base away lies a much larger clone, so this may be a sequencing read error. The V call is TRBV20-1, the J call TRBJ2-2, with D unclear. The CDR3 runs to 13 residues. Germline lookup yields CDR1 DFQATT and CDR2 SNEGSKA (reference sequence). CDR3 DNA sequence: TGCAGTGCTAGATCAGAGAACCCCGGGGAGCTGTTTTTT. Amino acids: CSARSENPGELFF.

The genes are TRBV29-1 and TRBJ2-1; 9 bases map to TRBD1. This CDR3 comprises 14 residues. Losses at the gene ends were 6 bases for V and 4 bases for J; bases not matched to a gene: 7. Germline V gives CDR1 SQVTM, CDR2 ANQGSEA. CDR3 nucleotide sequence: TGCAGCGTCTATACAGGGGGCCGATACAATGAGCAGTTCTTC. It translates to CSVYTGGRYNEQFF.

This clonotype has a count of ten or more. CDR3 nucleotides: TGTGCCAGCAGTGAAGCGGTTAATGAGCAGTTCTTC. This encodes CASSEAVNEQFF. The chain has TRBV25-1 and TRBJ2-1; D gene uncertain. From germline, CDR1 is MGHDK and CDR2 SYGVNS. CDR3 length equals 12 residues. V lost 2 bases, J lost 7 bases, and 6 bases lay in between.

This rearrangement joins TRBV3-1 to TRBJ1-1; 10 bases line up with TRBD1. Germline loops: CDR1 LGHDT, CDR2 YNNKEL (reference sequence). This CDR3 spans 14 amino acids. V lost 5 bases to trimming and J lost 5 bases; unmatched junction nucleotides: 5. CDR3 DNA sequence: TGTGCCAGCAGCACCCGGACAGGGGGGACTGAAGCTTTCTTT. Residues: CASSTRTGGTEAFF.

This clonotype showed up just a few times. The chain uses TRBV6-5 and TRBJ1-2; D is ambiguous. The CDR3 spans 15 residues. The germline CDR1 and CDR2 sequences are MNHEY and SVGAGI. The V and J ends lost 2 bases and 0 bases respectively, with 10 bases between them. The CDR3 loop is CASSYQSPANYGYTF. The CDR3 DNA is TGTGCCAGCAGTTACCAGTCACCCGCTAACTATGGCTACACCTTC.

The chain links TRBV6-1 to TRBJ1-1; 8 positions match TRBD1. V was pared by 4 bases and J by 1 base, with 2 bases of the junction left unmatched. The CDR3 has 14 amino acids. Germline CDR1 reads MNHNS; CDR2 reads SASEGT. The CDR3 is CASSGGTGNTEAFF. In nucleotides, the CDR3 is TGTGCCAGCAGTGGTGGGACAGGGAACACTGAAGCTTTCTTT.

Only a few counts were recorded for this clonotype. CDR3 DNA: TGTGCCAGCAGTTATCTAGGGAACAATGAGCAGTTCTTC. Its protein is CASSYLGNNEQFF. This chain links TRBV6-5 with TRBJ2-1; D not certain. CDR1 and CDR2 from the germline V gene are MNHEY and SVGAGI. The CDR3 covers 13 residues. Trimming took off 3 bases at V and 5 bases at J, with 8 bases between the two ends.

This chain joins TRBV20-1 and TRBJ2-7; 7 nucleotides match TRBD2. Germline lookup yields CDR1 DFQATT and CDR2 SNEGSKA (reference sequence). The ends lost 1 base at V and 4 bases at J; junction bases unmatched: 7. This CDR3 has 14 amino acids. The CDR3 sequence is CSARALLAPYEQYF. In DNA, the CDR3 is TGCAGTGCTAGAGCCCTACTAGCGCCGTACGAGCAGTACTTC.

DNA for the CDR3: TGTGCCACCAGCAGAGGGGAGATCAATCAGCCCCAGCATTTT. Translating it yields CATSRGEINQPQHF. The V gene is TRBV15, the J gene TRBJ1-5; no firm D call. Per germline, CDR1 LNHNV and CDR2 YYDKDF (reference sequence). This CDR3 has 14 residues. V shed 1 base and J shed 3 bases, with 7 bases lying between them.

The sample holds many counts of this clonotype. The V gene is TRBV5-1, the J gene TRBJ2-3, with D perhaps TRBD2 (6 bases). Germline V gene lookup returns CDR1 SGHRS and CDR2 YFSETQ. V lost 4 bases and J lost 1, with 13 bases in between. The CDR3 runs 15 residues. This CDR3 is CASSAAGFGTDTQYF. DNA of the CDR3: TGCGCCAGCAGCGCCGCGGGATTTGGCACAGATACGCAGTATTTT.

Many counts were recorded for this clonotype. The rearrangement uses TRBV15 and TRBJ2-5; D possibly uses TRBD1 or TRBD2 (5 bases each). The CDR3 length is 14 residues. The V end lost 3 bases, the J end lost 4 bases, and 12 bases lay between the germline ends. From germline, CDR1 is LNHNV and CDR2 YYDKDF (reference sequence). CDR3 sequence: CATSRDTRGETQYF. The CDR3 nucleotides read TGTGCCACCAGCAGGGACACCCGGGGAGAGACCCAGTACTTC.

In this sample, this clonotype turned up many times. V and J are TRBV20-1 and TRBJ2-1; D unresolved. V was trimmed by 6 bases and J by 7 bases, leaving 16 bases between them. Germline V gives CDR1 DFQATT, CDR2 SNEGSKA (reference sequence). CDR3 length: 13 amino acids. This CDR3 is CSARPGFGNEQFF. The CDR3 coding sequence is TGCAGTGCCCGGCCTGGGTTCGGTAATGAGCAGTTCTTC.

There are many counts of this clonotype. The junction does not match germline at one end; this may be a read error. V gene TRBV14 combines with J gene TRBJ2-5; D may be TRBD1 (5 bases). This CDR3 contains 14 residues. Germline V lookup: CDR1 SGHDN, CDR2 FVKESK. The CDR3 sequence: CASNQGARSETQYF. The CDR3 region has the DNA TGTGCCAGCAACCAAGGGGCCAGAAGTGAGACCCAGTACTTC.

A word on this clonotype: A much larger clone differs from this one at a single base, so this may be a read error. This sequence joins TRBV5-1 and TRBJ1-2, with a weak D call TRBD1 (5 bases). This CDR3 comprises 12 residues. Germline CDR1 and CDR2: SGHRS and YFSETQ. The CDR3, as DNA: TGCGCCAGCAGTATAGGGGACTATAGCTACACCTTC. It yields the protein CASSIGDYSYTF.

In its sample, this clonotype was seen a few times. The chain is built from TRBV3-1 and TRBJ2-4; 9 bases agree with TRBD2. The CDR3 sequence is 16 residues long. CDR1 is LGHDT and CDR2 is YNNKEL in the germline V gene (reference sequence). The V and J ends lost 0 bases and 4 bases, in that order; junction bases with no gene match: 4. DNA for the CDR3: TGTGCCAGCAGCCAAGATAGCGGGAGAATTAAAAACATTCAGTACTTC. Translating it yields CASSQDSGRIKNIQYF.

This clonotype showed up just a few times. The rearrangement uses TRBV29-1 and TRBJ1-1, with D unclear. Germline loops: CDR1 SQVTM, CDR2 ANQGSEA. The CDR3 totals 15 residues. CDR3 nucleotide sequence: TGCACCACGGTTGGAGGGCAGGATCTATGGACTGAAGCTTTCTTT. Translation: CTTVGGQDLWTEAFF.

The table lists this clonotype with many counts. V usage is TRBV20-1 and J usage is TRBJ2-2; 7 bases fit TRBD1. CDR3 length: 15 amino acids. V lost 0 bases and J lost 8; bases outside the gene matches: 9. The germline V gene encodes CDR1 DFQATT and CDR2 SNEGSKA (reference sequence). The DNA of the CDR3 is TGCAGTGCTAGAGATTTGGACAGGAGCAGTGGGGAGCTGTTTTTT. It codes for CSARDLDRSSGELFF.

This sequence joins TRBV20-1 and TRBJ2-7; 11 bases align to TRBD2. The V segment lost 5 bases and the J segment 7 bases; nucleotides outside the gene matches: 10. The V gene's germline CDR1 is DFQATT and CDR2 SNEGSKA (reference sequence). This CDR3 has 14 residues. The CDR3 DNA follows: TGCAGTGCTGGTAGCGGGAGGGCCGTAGAAGAGCAGTACTTC. Translating gives CSAGSGRAVEEQYF.

V usage is TRBV10-3 and J usage is TRBJ2-7, with 7 bases identical to TRBD2. CDR1 is ENHRY, CDR2 SYGVKD, per germline. V shed 0 bases and J 7 bases; nucleotides not matched to a gene: 9. The CDR3 totals 15 residues. The CDR3 reads CAISESTAGAGEQYF. The CDR3 DNA follows: TGTGCCATCAGTGAGTCGACGGCGGGAGCCGGTGAGCAGTACTTC.

This clonotype was seen repeatedly, ten times or more. V usage is TRBV7-8 and J usage is TRBJ2-7; 11 bases fit TRBD2. This CDR3 spans 15 amino acids. Germline V gene lookup returns CDR1 SGHVS and CDR2 FQNEAQ. Trimming removed 5 bases from V and 0 bases from J; junction bases left unmatched: 3. CDR3 DNA sequence: TGTGCCAGCAGCCTTAGCGGGAGGGCCTCCTACGAGCAGTACTTC. Translated, it gives CASSLSGRASYEQYF. Full variable domain (missing parts from reference TRBV7-8 and TRBJ2-7): GAGVSQSPRYKVAKRGQDVALRCDPISGHVSLFWYQQALGQGPEFLTYFQNEAQLDKSGLPSDRFFAERPEGSVSTLKIQRTQQEDSAVYLCASSLSGRASYEQYFGPGTRLTVT.

This clonotype has a handful of counts. The J gene is TRBJ2-7, the V gene TRBV12-3 or TRBV12-4; 7 bases fit TRBD2. The CDR3 is 16 residues long. V shed 1 base and J 1 base; nucleotides not matched to a gene: 7. The CDR3 sequence is CASSLGGLAVSYEQYF. The CDR3, as DNA: TGTGCCAGCAGTTTAGGAGGGCTAGCGGTTTCCTACGAGCAGTACTTC.

This clonotype showed up many times. The rearrangement uses TRBV7-2 and TRBJ2-7, with 9 positions matching TRBD2. Germline V gene lookup returns CDR1 SGHTA and CDR2 FQGNSA. Losses at the gene ends were 1 base for V and 0 bases for J; bases not matched to a gene: 4. CDR3 length: 16 residues. The CDR3 spells CASSLGASGISYEQYF. The CDR3 coding sequence is TGTGCCAGCAGCTTAGGAGCTAGCGGGATCTCCTACGAGCAGTACTTC.

At least ten counts were recorded for this clonotype. A read error may account for a junction end that differs from germline. The chain couples TRBV5-1 to TRBJ2-7; 8 bases agree with TRBD2. CDR1 is SGHRS, CDR2 YFSETQ, per germline. The CDR3 is 13 residues long. The CDR3 sequence is CASSLAGSYEQYF. CDR3 coding DNA: TGTGCCAGCAGCTTAGCGGGATCCTACGAGCAGTACTTC.